The 2 T cell receptor beta chains below were found in one sample sequenced in a study of blood T cell repertoires in COVID-19. Libraries were prepared by immunoSEQ multiplex PCR; TCRdb keeps only in-frame clonotypes and omits some of them. The sample records roughly 65,000 clones, roughly 81% being singletons. Sequences were obtained from peripheral blood. Receptors originate from an elderly man with acute or convalescent COVID-19.

The chain is built from TRBV7-2 and TRBJ2-7, with TRBD2 matching 8 bases. Germline loops: CDR1 SGHTA, CDR2 FQGNSA. This CDR3 comprises 13 residues. Trimming took 2 bases from V and 6 from J; bases not matched to a gene: 3. The CDR3 is CASSLSRGGEQYF. The CDR3 DNA reads TGTGCCAGCAGCTTATCTCGGGGGGGCGAGCAGTACTTC.

The chain employs TRBV19 and TRBJ1-1; 8 positions match TRBD1. The CDR3 runs to 14 residues. CDR1 and CDR2 from the germline V gene are LNHDA and SQIVND (reference sequence). The ends lost 10 bases at V and 0 bases at J; junction bases unmatched: 7. Written as DNA, the CDR3 is TGTGCCACCGGACAGGGTATCGTGAACACTGAAGCTTTCTTT. Amino acid sequence: CATGQGIVNTEAFF.